One and the same sample provided the 28 T cell receptor beta chains below, sequenced in a study of metastatic and nonmetastatic thyroid tumors. No treatment had been given to any patient before thyroid surgery. TCRdb re-clonotyped the PCR reads through MiXCR. The sample includes roughly 20,000 clones, about a third of them seen just once. What was sequenced was tumor tissue. These TCRs come from a female donor with papillary thyroid cancer or a benign thyroid nodule (not recorded which). Some clones in this sample may be carry-over from other donors' samples.

For this clone: With a much larger clone just one base away, this may be a read error. J is TRBJ2-1 and V is TRBV6-2 or TRBV6-3; 8 nucleotides agree with TRBD2. CDR1 and CDR2 (germline): MNHEY, SVGEGT. CDR3 length equals 15 residues. V shed 0 bases and J 7 bases; nucleotides not matched to a gene: 5. The CDR3 reads CASSYSTGGRNEQFF. DNA of the CDR3: TGTGCCAGCAGTTACTCGACGGGAGGGAGAAATGAGCAGTTCTTC.

This clone was counted ten times or more. The chain has TRBV30 and TRBJ2-7, with D tentatively TRBD1 (6 bases). This CDR3 has 13 residues. CDR1 GTSNPN and CDR2 SVGIG come from the germline V gene (reference sequence). Trimming took off 3 bases at V and 2 bases at J, with 11 bases between the two ends. The CDR3 DNA follows: TGTGCCTGGAGGCGACAGGAGACCTACGAGCAGTACTTC. This gives the protein CAWRRQETYEQYF.

The V and J genes are TRBV5-1 and TRBJ2-1; TRBD2 agrees at 13 bases. Germline CDR1 is SGHRS and CDR2 is YFSETQ. The CDR3 covers 14 residues. Trimming removed 4 bases from V and 8 bases from J; junction bases left unmatched: 3. CDR3 nucleotide sequence: TGCGCCAGCAGCATAACTAGCGGGAGGGATGAGCAGTTCTTC. It encodes CASSITSGRDEQFF.

J is TRBJ2-6 and V is TRBV13, with D perhaps matching TRBD2 (5 bases). Germline CDR1 reads PRHDT; CDR2 reads FYEKMQ (reference sequence). CDR3 size: 15 residues. The V and J ends lost 5 bases and 0 bases respectively, with 8 bases between them. The CDR3 DNA follows: TGTGCCAGCAGCCAGAGGGCCTCTGGGGCCAACGTCCTGACTTTC. It is translated as CASSQRASGANVLTF.

The rearrangement uses TRBV24-1 and TRBJ1-2, with a weak D call TRBD1 (6 bases). The CDR3 is 14 amino acids. Germline-derived CDR1 and CDR2 are KGHDR and SFDVKD. V gave up 4 bases and J gave up 4 bases, with 12 bases separating them. The CDR3: CATSESQGTYGYTF. The CDR3 DNA sequence: TGTGCCACCAGTGAGAGCCAGGGGACCTATGGCTACACCTTC.

On this clone: A read error may produce the germline difference seen at one junction end. This chain connects TRBV4-2 to TRBJ1-2, with D unresolved. The germline CDR1 and CDR2 sequences are LGHNA and YNFKEQ. This CDR3 has 17 residues. CDR3 in amino acids: CASSPTRVEASNYGYTF. In nucleotides, the CDR3 is TGTGCCAGTAGCCCCACGCGAGTCGAGGCTTCTAACTATGGCTACACCTTC.

This clone was observed a few times. CDR3: CATSRGGAGDYEQYF. The DNA for the CDR3 is TGTGCCACCTCGAGGGGAGGGGCGGGGGACTACGAGCAGTACTTC. This rearrangement joins TRBV28 to TRBJ2-7, with 7 positions matching TRBD2. The CDR3 consists of 15 residues. The V gene end was trimmed by 10 bases and the J gene end by 3 bases; junction bases not matched to a gene: 15. The germline V gene has CDR1 MDHEN and CDR2 SYDVKM.

A word on this clone: One end of the junction varies from germline; a read error may be responsible. This chain connects TRBV6-5 to TRBJ2-1; possibly TRBD2 for D (6 bases). The CDR3 is made up of 13 amino acids. Germline V gene lookup returns CDR1 MNHEY and CDR2 SVGAGI. CDR3 protein: CARSYSGRDEQVF. The CDR3 nucleotides are TGTGCCAGGAGCTACTCAGGGCGGGATGAGCAGGTCTTC.

The chain has TRBV3-1 and TRBJ2-5, with D perhaps matching TRBD2 (6 bases). Germline assignment: CDR1 LGHDT and CDR2 YNNKEL (reference sequence). CDR3 length equals 14 residues. V lost 4 bases and J lost 4, with 13 bases in between. DNA of the CDR3: TGTGCCAGCAGCCCACCGGGGGTGGGAGAGACCCAGTACTTC. Its protein is CASSPPGVGETQYF.

This chain uses TRBV7-2 with TRBJ1-3; weak D call: TRBD1 (5 bases). Germline CDR1 reads SGHTA; CDR2 reads FQGNSA. Trimming cost V 3 bases and J 12 bases, with 12 bases left between them. This CDR3 contains 12 residues. The CDR3 loop is CASSFRGGFIYF. The DNA of the CDR3 is TGTGCCAGCAGCTTTAGGGGTGGATTCATATATTTT. The whole variable domain, remainder taken from reference TRBV7-2 and TRBJ1-3, is GAGVSQSPSNKVTEKGKDVELRCDPISGHTALYWYRQSLGQGLEFLIYFQGNSAPDKSGLPSDRFSAERTGGSVSTLTIQRTQQEDSAVYLCASSFRGGFIYFGEGSWLTVV.

This clone was seen only a few times. This chain links TRBV12-3 or TRBV12-4 with TRBJ1-1; weak D call: TRBD1 (5 bases). Between the trimmed V and J ends, which lost 1 base and 3 bases, there was a span of 6 bases. The CDR3 has 13 residues. CDR3 loop: CASSLGGDTEAFF. CDR3 DNA: TGTGCCAGCAGTTTAGGAGGGGACACTGAAGCTTTCTTT.

This clone has just a few counts. The V and J genes are TRBV12-3 or TRBV12-4 and TRBJ1-5; TRBD1 aligns across 9 bases. V shed 3 bases and J 4 bases; nucleotides not matched to a gene: 1. The CDR3 is 14 residues long. CDR3 sequence: CASSLGTGNQPQHF. CDR3 sequence (DNA): TGTGCCAGCAGTTTGGGGACAGGGAATCAGCCCCAGCATTTT.

The chain links TRBV20-1 to TRBJ2-7, with 7 nucleotides matching TRBD1. J was trimmed by 6 bases and V by 5 bases; bases with no gene match: 13. This CDR3 has 14 residues. Germline assignment: CDR1 DFQATT and CDR2 SNEGSKA (reference sequence). CDR3 in amino acids: CSASSETGSGEQYF. In DNA, the CDR3 is TGCAGTGCTTCCTCCGAGACAGGGTCGGGCGAGCAGTACTTC.

The chain employs TRBV2 and TRBJ1-6, with D hard to call. The CDR3 covers 12 residues. The V gene's germline CDR1 is SNHLY and CDR2 FYNNEI. Trimming shortened V by 5 bases and J by 14 bases, and 13 bases separated the two germline ends. The CDR3 DNA follows: TGTGCCAGCAGTTCTTTGAGTTTGACCCTCCACTTT. It yields the protein CASSSLSLTLHF.

This clone has only a few counts. The chain carries TRBV28 and TRBJ1-2, with TRBD1 identical over 10 bases. Per the germline V gene, CDR1 is MDHEN and CDR2 is SYDVKM. The CDR3 covers 14 residues. Losses at the gene ends were 6 bases for V and 7 bases for J; bases not matched to a gene: 8. The CDR3 loop is CASRSGQGDAGYTF. DNA of the CDR3: TGTGCCAGCAGGAGTGGACAGGGGGACGCTGGCTACACCTTC.

Only a few counts were recorded for this clone. The chain carries TRBV6-4 and TRBJ2-2, with D perhaps TRBD1 (6 bases). CDR1 is MRHNA, CDR2 SNTAGT, per germline. V dropped 7 bases and J dropped 4 bases, with 16 bases sitting between them. The CDR3 runs 15 residues. DNA for the CDR3: TGTGCCAGCAAGTATCAGGGGCGAGGCACCGGGGAGCTGTTTTTT. Translation gives CASKYQGRGTGELFF.

The chain is built from TRBV20-1 and TRBJ2-7; TRBD2 matches 9 bases. This CDR3 has 14 residues. V trimming: 3 bases; J trimming: 10 bases; junction bases outside the gene matches: 13. CDR1 is DFQATT, CDR2 SNEGSKA, per germline (reference sequence). CDR3 residues: CSASMGGGARKQYF. CDR3 DNA: TGCAGTGCTAGCATGGGCGGGGGGGCAAGAAAACAGTACTTC.

V is TRBV24-1 and J is TRBJ2-5; 15 nucleotides agree with TRBD2. J was trimmed by 4 bases and V by 2 bases; bases with no gene match: 1. This CDR3 spans 16 amino acids. In germline, CDR1 is KGHDR, CDR2 SFDVKD. CDR3 amino acids: CATSDSGLAGGETQYF. CDR3 nucleotide sequence: TGTGCCACCAGTGATTCGGGACTAGCGGGAGGAGAGACCCAGTACTTC.

This chain uses TRBV6-1 with TRBJ1-6; D possibly corresponds to TRBD1 (6 bases). Germline V gene lookup returns CDR1 MNHNS and CDR2 SASEGT. V lost 5 bases and J lost 11, with 10 bases in between. The CDR3 is 12 amino acids. CDR3 sequence reads: CASSPTGAPLHF. CDR3 sequence (DNA): TGTGCCAGCAGTCCGACAGGAGCACCCCTCCACTTT.

The chain carries TRBV5-1 and TRBJ1-1; D ambiguous. Germline V gives CDR1 SGHRS, CDR2 YFSETQ. This CDR3 spans 17 amino acids. Trimming took off 2 bases at V and 0 bases at J, with 17 bases between the two ends. In nucleotides, the CDR3 is TGCGCCAGCAGCTTTCAGGCCCCAAGCTACATGAACACTGAAGCTTTCTTT. The encoded protein is CASSFQAPSYMNTEAFF.

The V call is TRBV5-1, the J call TRBJ2-1, with 7 bases matching TRBD2. The germline V gene encodes CDR1 SGHRS and CDR2 YFSETQ. V lost 0 bases and J lost 5; bases outside the gene matches: 11. The CDR3 covers 17 residues. The CDR3 loop is CASSLGQSGIFDNEQFF. The CDR3 nucleotides are TGCGCCAGCAGCTTGGGACAGAGCGGGATATTCGACAATGAGCAGTTCTTC. Full variable domain (remainder filled in from reference TRBV5-1 and TRBJ2-1): KAGVTQTPRYLIKTRGQQVTLSCSPISGHRSVSWYQQTPGQGLQFLFEYFSETQRNKGNFPGRFSGRQFSNSRSEMNVSTLELGDSALYLCASSLGQSGIFDNEQFFGPGTRLTVL.

The rearrangement uses TRBV4-1 and TRBJ2-3, with TRBD2 as a possible D gene (7 bases). Germline V lookup: CDR1 MGHRA, CDR2 YSYEKL. V was shortened by 1 base and J by 7 bases, with 24 bases between the two germline ends. The CDR3 has 18 amino acids. CDR3 loop: CASSQGEIAGALLNTQYF. DNA for the CDR3: TGCGCCAGCAGCCAAGGGGAGATCGCGGGGGCCCTTTTAAATACGCAGTATTTT.

The CDR3 here is CASSEATESYEQYF. CDR3 in DNA: TGTGCCAGCAGTGAAGCTACAGAGTCCTACGAGCAGTACTTC. The chain recombines TRBV6-1 with TRBJ2-7; D gene uncertain. The CDR3 totals 14 residues. Between the trimmed V and J ends, which lost 0 bases and 1 base, there was a span of 7 bases. The germline V gene encodes CDR1 MNHNS and CDR2 SASEGT.

The chain has TRBV2 and TRBJ2-7; D remains ambiguous. Germline CDR1 and CDR2: SNHLY and FYNNEI. V was clipped by 2 bases and J by 3 bases, with 8 bases between them. CDR3 length equals 13 residues. CDR3 coding DNA: TGTGCCAGCAGTGAACGGAACAGCTACGAGCAGTACTTC. Encoded protein: CASSERNSYEQYF.

Concerning this clone: Germline and junction disagree at one end, which may indicate a read error. V and J are TRBV7-7 and TRBJ1-5; D is uncertain. This CDR3 comprises 18 residues. Germline V gives CDR1 SSHAT, CDR2 FNYEAQ (reference sequence). CDR3 region: CASSLRTDGDYSNQPQHF. CDR3 coding DNA: TGTGCTAGCAGCCTTCGGACGGACGGAGATTATAGCAATCAGCCCCAGCATTTT.

This clone was found a few times. The rearrangement joins TRBV7-9 to TRBJ2-5; D is tentatively TRBD1 or TRBD2 (7 bases each). Germline CDR1 SEHNR, CDR2 FQNEAQ (reference sequence). The CDR3 totals 15 residues. Trimming cost V 3 bases and J 5 bases, with 16 bases left between them. The CDR3 sequence is CASSFQGEGHETQYF. In nucleotides, the CDR3 is TGTGCCAGCAGCTTCCAGGGGGAGGGCCACGAGACCCAGTACTTC.

The V call is TRBV7-3, the J call TRBJ1-5, with a weak D call TRBD1 (6 bases). The CDR3 runs 15 residues. V was pared by 7 bases and J by 3 bases, with 16 bases between. In germline, CDR1 is SGHTA, CDR2 FQGTGA. CDR3 protein: CASTFSRGANQPQHF. The CDR3 DNA sequence: TGTGCCAGCACCTTCTCCCGGGGGGCCAATCAGCCCCAGCATTTT.

The CDR3 DNA reads as TGTGCCACCAGTGATCCGGGACAGGGGTGGAACGAGCAGTACTTC. It translates to CATSDPGQGWNEQYF. J is TRBJ2-7 and V is TRBV24-1; 10 bases are a match to TRBD1. Germline V lookup: CDR1 KGHDR, CDR2 SFDVKD. V trimming: 3 bases; J trimming: 5 bases; junction bases outside the gene matches: 6. CDR3 size: 15 residues.